This T cell receptor (beta chain) derives from a study of shared clonotypes between healthy human individuals. V was clipped by 2 bases and J by 6 bases, with 7 bases between them. The germline CDR1 and CDR2 sequences are MNHNY and SVGAGI (reference sequence). This CDR3 spans 12 amino acids. Whole-study findings and limits: The diversity represented, both genetic and in exposure history, was limited by few donors.

A remark on this clone: Its antigen remains unidentified.

Using immunoSEQ multiplex PCR, the repertoire was profiled, and TCRdb retains in-frame clones only, with some absent. The profile shows 2,500,000 or so clones, roughly 92% of them singletons. V usage is TRBV6-6 and J usage is TRBJ1-2; possible D gene TRBD1, 5 bases. The receptor was isolated from a man aged 18-30 years in good health. The sample consisted of naive CD4+ T cells sorted from blood. Subset here: CD45RA+ positively selected. In DNA form, the CDR3 reads TGTGCCAGCAGTTACCCCAGGGATGGCTACACCTTC. As protein: CASSYPRDGYTF.